This entry lists 24 T cell receptor beta chains sequenced from one sample in a study of blood T cell repertoires in COVID-19. Libraries were prepared by immunoSEQ multiplex PCR; TCRdb keeps only in-frame clonotypes and omits some of them. This sample carries approximately 31,000 clones, around 89% of them seen once, and the ten largest clones take about 1.6%. Source material: peripheral blood. These receptors originate from a man between 60 and 75 years old with active COVID-19.

This chain uses TRBV9 with TRBJ2-7; perhaps TRBD2 as D (7 bases). The CDR3 is made up of 15 amino acids. The germline CDR1 and CDR2 sequences are SGDLS and YYNGEE. The V end lost 6 bases, the J end lost 8 bases, and 24 bases lay between the germline ends. The chain's CDR3 is CASTRGAERPPQQYF. CDR3 in DNA: TGTGCCAGCACACGGGGGGCGGAGAGGCCCCCTCAGCAGTACTTC.

The V and J genes are TRBV28 and TRBJ1-1; weak D call: TRBD1 (5 bases). This CDR3 is 13 amino acids long. The germline V gene has CDR1 MDHEN and CDR2 SYDVKM. V was cut by 6 bases and J by 5 bases, with 13 bases left in between. In DNA, the CDR3 is TGTGCCAGCAGCCACCACGGGGGGACTGAAGCTTTCTTT. Translated, it gives CASSHHGGTEAFF. Supplemented by reference TRBV28 and TRBJ1-1, the full variable domain reads DVKVTQSSRYLVKRTGEKVFLECVQDMDHENMFWYRQDPGLGLRLIYFSYDVKMKEKGDIPEGYSVSREKKERFSLILESASTNQTSMYLCASSHHGGTEAFFGQGTRLTVV.

The CDR3 loop reads CASSPQLLSSYEQYF. CDR3 DNA: TGTGCCAGTAGCCCACAGCTCCTAAGCTCCTACGAGCAGTACTTC. The chain couples TRBV19 to TRBJ2-7; D gene ambiguous. With 6 bases removed from V and 0 bases from J, the gap between germline ends came to 15 bases. The germline V gene has CDR1 LNHDA and CDR2 SQIVND (reference sequence). There are 15 residues in the CDR3.

This clone has a single count. The V gene is TRBV2, the J gene TRBJ1-5; no clear D. Germline CDR1 and CDR2: SNHLY and FYNNEI. CDR3 length: 13 residues. V shed 6 bases and J shed 4 bases, with 10 bases lying between them. CDR3 loop: CASRGGTNQPQHF. CDR3 nucleotide sequence: TGTGCCAGCAGGGGAGGCACAAATCAGCCCCAGCATTTT.

This sequence joins TRBV24-1 and TRBJ1-2; 8 nucleotides align to TRBD1. The CDR3 has 14 amino acids. The ends lost 7 bases at V and 4 bases at J; junction bases unmatched: 7. The germline V gene encodes CDR1 KGHDR and CDR2 SFDVKD. CDR3 loop: CATSPGGSSYGYTF. DNA for the CDR3: TGTGCCACCAGCCCAGGGGGCTCTAGCTATGGCTACACCTTC.

The chain combines TRBV5-6 with TRBJ2-7; D is uncertain. In germline, CDR1 is SGHDT, CDR2 YYEEEE. The germline V and J ends were trimmed by 0 bases and 0 bases, with 7 bases remaining between them. The CDR3 has 14 amino acids. CDR3 residues: CASSLAGSSYEQYF. The CDR3 region has the DNA TGTGCCAGCAGCTTGGCAGGCAGCTCCTACGAGCAGTACTTC.

The chain is built from TRBV27 and TRBJ1-2, with TRBD1 as a possible D gene (6 bases). The CDR3 is made up of 13 amino acids. V shed 1 base and J shed 6 bases, with 9 bases lying between them. CDR1 and CDR2 from the germline V gene are MNHEY and SMNVEV (reference sequence). The chain's CDR3 is CASSLLSGDGYTF. As DNA, the CDR3 is TGTGCCAGCAGTTTATTGTCAGGGGATGGCTACACCTTC.

The chain employs TRBV10-3 and TRBJ2-7, with TRBD1 identical over 9 bases. The CDR3 consists of 15 residues. CDR1 ENHRY and CDR2 SYGVKD come from the germline V gene. V lost 2 bases to trimming and J lost 6 bases; unmatched junction nucleotides: 8. The CDR3 loop reads CAISEGRGQGGEQYF. CDR3 DNA sequence: TGTGCCATCAGTGAGGGACGGGGACAGGGTGGCGAGCAGTACTTC.

V is TRBV24-1 and J is TRBJ2-1; TRBD2 matches at 10 bases. Germline-derived CDR1 and CDR2 are KGHDR and SFDVKD. The V gene end was trimmed by 3 bases and the J gene end by 5 bases; junction bases not matched to a gene: 6. The CDR3 sequence is 16 residues long. The chain's CDR3 is CATSDVAGGLDNEQFF. Written as DNA, the CDR3 is TGTGCCACCAGTGATGTAGCGGGGGGCCTAGACAATGAGCAGTTCTTC.

The rearrangement links TRBV19 to TRBJ1-1; 7 bases align to TRBD1. Per germline, CDR1 LNHDA and CDR2 SQIVND (reference sequence). The length of the CDR3 is 13 residues. Trimming took 3 bases from V and 10 from J; bases not matched to a gene: 8. In nucleotides, the CDR3 is TGTGCCAGTAGTATCAACAGGGGAGATGGAGCTTTCTTT. Translation gives CASSINRGDGAFF.

Concerning this clone: Germline is not matched at one junction end, which may reflect a read error. The chain has TRBV5-1 and TRBJ1-6, with 8 bases fitting TRBD1. This CDR3 contains 13 residues. CDR1 and CDR2 from the germline V gene are SGHRS and YFSETQ. The CDR3 nucleotides read TGCGCCAGCAGACAGGACAGGGATTCGCCCCTCCACTTT. Protein product: CASRQDRDSPLHF.

This clone turned up a few times. The chain recombines TRBV21-1 with TRBJ1-4. TRBV21-1 is listed as a pseudogene. The CDR3 loop spans 16 amino acids. CDR3 bases: TGTGCCAGCAGCACTTGCAGGGGAGGGGTTAATGAAAAACTGTTTTTT. This gives the protein CASSTCRGGVNEKLFF.

The chain combines TRBV5-1 with TRBJ2-3; 7 nucleotides align to TRBD1. Germline CDR1 is SGHRS and CDR2 is YFSETQ. The CDR3 spans 15 residues. V gave up 2 bases and J gave up 2 bases; unmatched junction bases: 5. CDR3 protein: CASSLTGVITDTQYF. As DNA, the CDR3 is TGCGCCAGCAGCTTAACAGGGGTGATCACAGATACGCAGTATTTT.

This chain links TRBV10-1 with TRBJ1-6, with 10 bases that match TRBD1. The V segment lost 5 bases and the J segment 5 bases; nucleotides outside the gene matches: 12. Per germline, CDR1 WNHNN and CDR2 SYGVQD (reference sequence). This CDR3 is 18 amino acids long. The CDR3 sequence: CASSTSPDRGTNNSPLHF. DNA of the CDR3: TGCGCCAGCAGTACCTCCCCGGACAGGGGGACGAATAATTCACCCCTCCACTTT.

The chain links TRBV3-1 (or the pseudogene TRBV3-2) to TRBJ2-2; tentatively, D is TRBD1 (5 bases). The CDR3 contains 13 residues. CDR1 LGHDT and CDR2 YNNKEL come from the germline V gene (reference sequence). Deletions cut 5 bases from V and 3 bases from J, with 7 bases between. The CDR3 nucleotides read TGTGCCAGCAGCACCAGGGACACCGGGGAGCTGTTTTTT. This codes for CASSTRDTGELFF.

The chain carries TRBV7-2 and TRBJ1-3, with 8 bases that match TRBD1. This CDR3 spans 15 amino acids. Germline V gives CDR1 SGHTA, CDR2 FQGNSA. V shed 1 base, J shed 3 bases, and the junction held 2 bases outside the gene matches. The CDR3 nucleotides read TGTGCCAGCAGCTTAGAAACAGGGGGTGGAAACACCATATATTTT. As protein: CASSLETGGGNTIYF.

V is TRBV6-1 and J is TRBJ1-5; no reliable D call. Trimming pared 1 base from V and 0 bases from J, leaving 13 bases between. Germline CDR1 reads MNHNS; CDR2 reads SASEGT. This CDR3 has 17 amino acids. DNA of the CDR3: TGTGCCAGCAGTGAAGTAGGGAGCGTATATAGCAATCAGCCCCAGCATTTT. This gives the protein CASSEVGSVYSNQPQHF.

Here the CDR3 DNA reads TGTGCCAGCAGCTTAGGCGGGGCCGATGGGACAGATACGCAGTATTTT. Its translation: CASSLGGADGTDTQYF. This chain connects TRBV7-6 to TRBJ2-3, with D maybe TRBD2 (6 bases). The CDR3 length is 16 residues. V was clipped by 1 base and J by 3 bases, with 14 bases between them. Germline CDR1 reads SGHVS; CDR2 reads FNYEAQ.

The gene calls are TRBV2 and TRBJ2-3; D gene unclear. Germline V lookup: CDR1 SNHLY, CDR2 FYNNEI. V lost 3 bases and J 0 bases, leaving 10 bases between the germline ends. CDR3 size: 15 residues. The CDR3 reads CASSDGVRSTDTQYF. The CDR3 DNA sequence: TGTGCCAGCAGTGATGGCGTCAGGAGCACAGATACGCAGTATTTT.

The chain joins TRBV28 to TRBJ2-7; 7 nucleotides line up with TRBD1. This CDR3 has 12 amino acids. V dropped 6 bases and J dropped 4; count of bases not matched to a gene: 3. Germline assignment: CDR1 MDHEN and CDR2 SYDVKM. The CDR3 DNA sequence: TGTGCCAGCAGAAAGACAGGGTACGAGCAGTACTTC. It specifies CASRKTGYEQYF.

This clone has just one count. The CDR3 spells CASSPGQGDGETQYF. The CDR3 nucleotides are TGTGCCAGCTCACCAGGACAGGGGGACGGGGAGACCCAGTACTTC. This sequence joins TRBV18 and TRBJ2-5, with TRBD1 matching 10 bases. V lost 2 bases to trimming and J lost 5 bases; unmatched junction nucleotides: 5. CDR1 is KGHSH and CDR2 is LQKENI in the germline V gene. This CDR3 region has 15 residues.

The chain links TRBV27 to TRBJ1-1, with 12 bases lining up with TRBD1. Germline CDR1 and CDR2: MNHEY and SMNVEV (reference sequence). V was pared by 6 bases and J by 4 bases, with 15 bases of the junction left unmatched. This CDR3 has 18 residues. The CDR3 here is CASSRSPGQGARGTEAFF. The DNA of the CDR3 is TGTGCCAGCAGCCGATCACCGGGACAGGGGGCGCGGGGCACTGAAGCTTTCTTT.

The chain is built from TRBV5-4 and TRBJ2-3; 9 bases fit TRBD2. This CDR3 contains 17 residues. From germline, CDR1 is SGHNT and CDR2 YYREEE (reference sequence). Losses at the gene ends were 4 bases for V and 8 bases for J; bases not matched to a gene: 17. The CDR3 sequence is CASSINRGLAMVGTQYF. The CDR3 DNA reads as TGTGCCAGCAGCATCAATCGCGGACTAGCGATGGTCGGTACGCAGTATTTT.

The chain couples TRBV5-1 to TRBJ1-1, with a weak D call TRBD1 (5 bases). The CDR3 totals 17 residues. Germline assignment: CDR1 SGHRS and CDR2 YFSETQ. Trimming took off 7 bases at V and 6 bases at J, with 28 bases between the two ends. CDR3 nucleotide sequence: TGCGCCAGCTCCAATACGGTCTTCCAACAGGCCCCTTCTGAAGCTTTCTTT. It codes for CASSNTVFQQAPSEAFF.